Presented here are 21 T cell receptor beta chains from one specimen sequenced in a study of CD8+ T cells in alopecia areata. Extracted RNA was reverse transcribed, and the resulting cDNA served as sequencing template. The protocol was immunoSEQ multiplex PCR, while the TCRdb copy is restricted to in-frame clones and leaves out a portion. Of fewer than 90,000 clones in the sample, around 54% are singletons; the top ten hold 5.7%. The specimen was NKG2D-high CD8+ T cells sorted from blood. These receptors were obtained from a human donor with alopecia areata.

The gene calls are TRBV30 and TRBJ2-3, with D unclear. Germline V CDR1 and CDR2: GTSNPN, SVGIG (reference sequence). The CDR3 sequence is 11 residues long. Deletions cut 4 bases from V and 5 bases from J, with 7 bases between. The CDR3 region has the DNA TGTGCCTGGACAAGGGTAGATACGCAGTATTTT. Encoded protein: CAWTRVDTQYF.

The gene calls are TRBV4-1 and TRBJ1-2; 9 nucleotides match TRBD1. The CDR3 has 11 amino acids. J lost 8 bases, V lost 7 bases, and 2 bases had no gene match. In germline, CDR1 is MGHRA, CDR2 YSYEKL. This CDR3 reads CASTTGGGYTF. The CDR3 DNA sequence: TGCGCCAGCACGACAGGGGGAGGCTACACCTTC.

CDR3 region: CASSSNSYEQYF. Here the CDR3 DNA reads TGTGCCAGCAGCTCAAACAGTTACGAGCAGTACTTC. The J gene is TRBJ2-7, the V gene TRBV7-2; D not resolved. V was trimmed by 4 bases and J by 4 bases, leaving 8 bases between them. Germline loops: CDR1 SGHTA, CDR2 FQGNSA. The CDR3 extends over 12 amino acids. Full variable domain (missing parts from reference TRBV7-2 and TRBJ2-7): GAGVSQSPSNKVTEKGKDVELRCDPISGHTALYWYRQSLGQGLEFLIYFQGNSAPDKSGLPSDRFSAERTGGSVSTLTIQRTQQEDSAVYLCASSSNSYEQYFGPGTRLTVT.

This clone was counted between two and nine times. V usage is TRBV7-9 and J usage is TRBJ2-1; no clear D. The CDR3 runs 11 residues. CDR1 is SEHNR and CDR2 is FQNEAQ in the germline V gene (reference sequence). Trimming pared 11 bases from V and 3 bases from J, leaving 8 bases between. The CDR3 sequence is CAAAGYNEQFF. The CDR3 DNA sequence: TGTGCCGCAGCTGGCTACAATGAGCAGTTCTTC.

This clone occurred a few times. The chain uses TRBV9 and TRBJ2-3; possibly TRBD2 for D (6 bases). Deletions cut 4 bases from V and 0 bases from J, with 9 bases between. CDR1 and CDR2 from the germline V gene are SGDLS and YYNGEE. The CDR3 covers 14 residues. The CDR3 DNA follows: TGTGCCAGCAGCCCAGGAGGGAGCACAGATACGCAGTATTTT. This codes for CASSPGGSTDTQYF.

The genes are TRBV7-6 and TRBJ2-2, with D perhaps TRBD1 (6 bases). CDR3 length: 15 residues. The V gene lost 1 base and the J gene lost 0 bases, with 6 bases spanning the gap. CDR1 is SGHVS and CDR2 is FNYEAQ in the germline V gene. The CDR3 DNA is TGTGCCAGCAGCTTAGGGACAGCGAACACCGGGGAGCTGTTTTTT. Its protein is CASSLGTANTGELFF.

This clone was seen more than once but under ten times. The chain employs TRBV30 and TRBJ2-1; no clear D gene. The germline V gene has CDR1 GTSNPN and CDR2 SVGIG (reference sequence). The ends were cut back, 0 bases at V and 6 bases at J, with 3 bases in the middle. The CDR3 is 11 residues long. CDR3 nucleotide sequence: TGTGCCTGGAGTGTTGCCAATGAGCAGTTCTTC. Translating it yields CAWSVANEQFF.

The rearrangement links TRBV25-1 to TRBJ2-1; D is possibly TRBD2 (5 bases). CDR1 is MGHDK, CDR2 SYGVNS, per germline. Trimming took 5 bases from V and 7 from J, leaving 6 bases between them. This CDR3 comprises 11 residues. The CDR3 region has the DNA TGTGCCAGCAGTCCGGGGAATGAGCAGTTCTTC. Its protein is CASSPGNEQFF.

About this clone: The same CDR3 also results from other DNA sequences found in this sample. This chain uses TRBV27 with TRBJ2-1; tentatively, D is TRBD2 (6 bases). The CDR3 has 15 amino acids. Germline V lookup: CDR1 MNHEY, CDR2 SMNVEV (reference sequence). V was cut by 7 bases and J by 0 bases, with 13 bases left in between. CDR3 coding DNA: TGTGCCAGCACGGGACTGCATAGCTCCTACAATGAGCAGTTCTTC. Its translation is CASTGLHSSYNEQFF.

The chain recombines TRBV5-1 with TRBJ2-2, with 9 bases identical to TRBD2. The CDR3 runs 16 residues. Germline assignment: CDR1 SGHRS and CDR2 YFSETQ. With 1 base clipped from V and 6 bases from J, the junction kept 7 bases outside the gene matches. CDR3 sequence reads: CASSLQSGRRPGELFF. CDR3 nucleotides: TGCGCCAGCAGCTTGCAAAGCGGGAGGAGGCCCGGGGAGCTGTTTTTT.

This clone was seen more than once but under ten times. The chain is built from TRBV5-1 and TRBJ1-1; TRBD1 aligns across 7 bases. Trimming removed 4 bases from V and 8 bases from J; junction bases left unmatched: 8. There are 13 residues in the CDR3. In germline, CDR1 is SGHRS, CDR2 YFSETQ. The CDR3 nucleotides are TGCGCCAGCAGCCCAAGACAGGGTTGGGAAGCTTTCTTT. It yields the protein CASSPRQGWEAFF.

The J gene is TRBJ1-1, the V gene TRBV29-1; possible D gene TRBD1, 5 bases. Deletions cut 7 bases from V and 2 bases from J, with 11 bases between. From germline, CDR1 is SQVTM and CDR2 ANQGSEA. This CDR3 is built from 12 residues. This CDR3 is CSDGTSNTEAFF. DNA of the CDR3: TGCAGCGACGGGACCTCCAACACTGAAGCTTTCTTT.

The CDR3 loop is CASEGLSAEQYF. The CDR3 coding sequence is TGTGCCAGTGAGGGCCTCTCTGCCGAGCAGTACTTC. This chain links TRBV11-2 with TRBJ2-7; perhaps TRBD2 as D (5 bases). V was trimmed by 9 bases and J by 6 bases, leaving 15 bases between them. The V gene's germline CDR1 is SGHAT and CDR2 FQNNGV. The CDR3 is 12 residues long.

The chain links TRBV5-6 to TRBJ2-3; D is perhaps TRBD1 (7 bases). Looked up from germline, CDR1 is SGHDT and CDR2 is YYEEEE. V dropped 2 bases and J dropped 7 bases, with 17 bases sitting between them. CDR3 length: 15 residues. CDR3 sequence reads: CASSFPRGASNTQYF. DNA for the CDR3: TGTGCCAGCAGCTTCCCCAGGGGGGCTTCAAATACGCAGTATTTT.

The chain links TRBV7-9 to TRBJ2-3, with D possibly being TRBD1 (5 bases). V lost 6 bases and J 5 bases, leaving 15 bases between the germline ends. CDR1 is SEHNR, CDR2 FQNEAQ, per germline (reference sequence). The CDR3 is 14 residues long. The CDR3 here is CASSLGRDGDTQYF. DNA of the CDR3: TGTGCCAGCAGTCTGGGCAGGGATGGAGATACGCAGTATTTT.

V usage is TRBV7-9 and J usage is TRBJ2-7; D remains ambiguous. V was shortened by 4 bases and J by 8 bases, with 12 bases between the two germline ends. The CDR3 spans 12 residues. Germline V CDR1 and CDR2: SEHNR, FQNEAQ (reference sequence). CDR3 in DNA: TGTGCCAGCAGCTCAGACACTTACCAGCAGTACTTC. Its protein is CASSSDTYQQYF.

This chain links TRBV9 with TRBJ2-5, with D hard to call. The CDR3 runs 14 residues. Germline V gene sequence: CDR1 SGDLS, CDR2 YYNGEE. V was trimmed by 7 bases and J by 4 bases, leaving 17 bases between them. As DNA, the CDR3 is TGTGCCAGCGGCAGCGTGGCCAGGAGAGAGACCCAGTACTTC. This encodes CASGSVARRETQYF.

The rearrangement uses TRBV29-1 and TRBJ1-2; D is uncertain. CDR1 and CDR2 (germline): SQVTM, ANQGSEA. Trimming removed 7 bases at V and 6 bases at J, with 12 bases between. This CDR3 has 11 residues. The CDR3, as DNA: TGCAGCGCCCCCGGGGAGAATGGCTACACCTTC. Amino acids: CSAPGENGYTF. Full variable domain (missing parts from reference TRBV29-1 and TRBJ1-2): SAVISQKPSRDICQRGTSLTIQCQVDSQVTMMFWYRQQPGQSLTLIATANQGSEATYESGFVIDKFPISRPNLTFSTLTVSNMSPEDSSIYLCSAPGENGYTFGSGTRLTVV.

The V and J genes are TRBV14 and TRBJ2-1; the D is unclear. Germline V gives CDR1 SGHDN, CDR2 FVKESK. V lost 4 bases to trimming and J lost 2 bases, with 9 bases between them. CDR3 size: 14 residues. The CDR3 region has the DNA TGTGCCAGCAGCCGGGAACCGACCTACAATGAGCAGTTCTTC. It translates to CASSREPTYNEQFF.

The J gene is TRBJ1-1, the V gene TRBV4-1; D ambiguous. V was clipped by 1 base and J by 5 bases, with 5 bases between them. The CDR3 has 12 residues. Germline loops: CDR1 MGHRA, CDR2 YSYEKL. The CDR3 bases are TGCGCCAGCAGCCAAGCGAGGACTGAAGCTTTCTTT. This translates into CASSQARTEAFF.

This clone was found once. V is TRBV4-1 and J is TRBJ2-7, with D possibly matching TRBD1 (6 bases). The CDR3 contains 14 residues. In germline, CDR1 is MGHRA, CDR2 YSYEKL. The V end lost 0 bases, the J end lost 4 bases, and 10 bases lay between the germline ends. DNA for the CDR3: TGCGCCAGCAGCCAAGATGGGGGCCGGTACGAGCAGTACTTC. The encoded protein is CASSQDGGRYEQYF.